Each of the 21 T cell receptor beta chains below was sequenced from the same sample in a study of OX40 agonist ivuxolimab in advanced cancers. TCRdb's copy holds only in-frame clones and misses some; the assay was immunoSEQ multiplex PCR. Of under 55,000 clones in the sample, less than 90% are singletons; the top ten hold 5.5% to 7%. The sequencing here drew on CD4+ or CD8+ T cells sorted from blood, taken in a trial of the OX40 agonist ivuxolimab. The receptors here all came from an adult with an advanced solid tumor such as melanoma, head and neck, liver or kidney cancer.

The chain employs TRBV7-9 and TRBJ2-2; 8 positions agree with TRBD1. The CDR3 extends over 14 amino acids. Looked up from germline, CDR1 is SEHNR and CDR2 is FQNEAQ (reference sequence). V shed 4 bases and J 7 bases; nucleotides not matched to a gene: 5. The CDR3, as DNA: TGTGCCAGCAGCTCGACAGGGGTCGGCGGGGAGCTGTTTTTT. Protein sequence: CASSSTGVGGELFF.

The rearrangement joins TRBV6-6 to TRBJ2-5; no clear D gene. With 2 bases removed from V and 7 bases from J, the gap between germline ends came to 14 bases. Germline V CDR1 and CDR2: MNHNY, SVGAGI (reference sequence). The CDR3 length is 14 residues. CDR3 DNA sequence: TGTGCCAGCAGTTACCGAAGGCACAACCGGACCCAGTACTTC. Translated, it gives CASSYRRHNRTQYF.

This clone came up a few times. This chain links TRBV30 with TRBJ1-4; D remains unclear. V lost 3 bases and J lost 0, with 8 bases in between. In germline, CDR1 is GTSNPN, CDR2 SVGIG (reference sequence). This CDR3 spans 14 amino acids. CDR3 sequence reads: CAWRYTATNEKLFF. In nucleotides, the CDR3 is TGTGCCTGGAGGTACACCGCAACTAATGAAAAACTGTTTTTT.

CDR3 residues: CAWSVAGGDTDTQYF. CDR3 in DNA: TGTGCCTGGAGTGTCGCCGGGGGGGACACAGATACGCAGTATTTT. The chain couples TRBV30 to TRBJ2-3; 8 bases match TRBD2. The CDR3 is made up of 15 amino acids. Germline-derived CDR1 and CDR2 are GTSNPN and SVGIG (reference sequence). The junction had 4 bases not matched to a gene; V was cut back by 0 bases and J by 2 bases.

This sequence joins TRBV19 and TRBJ1-5; no definite D call. The CDR3 has 17 residues. CDR1 and CDR2 (germline): LNHDA, SQIVND (reference sequence). Trimming stripped 3 bases from V and 6 bases from J, with 21 bases between. CDR3 protein: CASSIQSGPGVSQPQHF. The CDR3 nucleotides read TGTGCCAGTAGTATTCAGTCTGGGCCTGGGGTCAGTCAGCCCCAGCATTTT.

This chain uses TRBV18 with TRBJ1-1; D might be TRBD1 (6 bases). Germline V gene sequence: CDR1 KGHSH, CDR2 LQKENI. With 3 bases removed from V and 5 bases from J, the gap between germline ends came to 13 bases. The CDR3 contains 14 residues. The CDR3 DNA sequence: TGTGCCAGCTCACCCATCAGGGGAGGGACTGAAGCTTTCTTT. It is translated as CASSPIRGGTEAFF.

The J gene is TRBJ2-2, the V gene TRBV25-1; 7 positions match TRBD2. V was pared by 0 bases and J by 0 bases, with 7 bases of the junction left unmatched. The CDR3 covers 18 residues. From germline, CDR1 is MGHDK and CDR2 SYGVNS. CDR3 region: CASSEYWGGSSNTGELFF. CDR3 coding DNA: TGTGCCAGCAGTGAATATTGGGGAGGGTCTTCGAACACCGGGGAGCTGTTTTTT. Together with reference TRBV25-1 and TRBJ2-2, the CDR3 gives the full variable domain: EADIYQTPRYLVIGTGKKITLECSQTMGHDKMYWYQQDPGMELHLIHYSYGVNSTEKGDLSSESTVSRIRTEHFPLTLESARPSHTSQYLCASSEYWGGSSNTGELFFGEGSRLTVL.

V and J are TRBV6-4 and TRBJ2-1; 11 bases agree with TRBD1. The CDR3 is 17 amino acids. With V trimmed by 6 bases and J by 9 bases, 16 bases remained unmatched. CDR1 is MRHNA, CDR2 SNTAGT, per germline. The CDR3 loop reads CASSRDRTGGASGEQFF. Written as DNA, the CDR3 is TGTGCCAGCAGCCGAGATAGGACAGGGGGCGCGTCGGGTGAGCAGTTCTTC.

The chain combines TRBV30 with TRBJ2-7; D gene uncertain. Trimming stripped 2 bases from V and 2 bases from J, with 7 bases between. The germline V gene has CDR1 GTSNPN and CDR2 SVGIG (reference sequence). The CDR3 length is 12 residues. The CDR3 region has the DNA TGTGCCTGGAGTTACCTAACCTACGAGCAGTACTTC. It encodes CAWSYLTYEQYF.

V and J are TRBV18 and TRBJ2-3; 7 positions agree with TRBD2. Germline-derived CDR1 and CDR2 are KGHSH and LQKENI. The V gene end was trimmed by 2 bases and the J gene end by 4 bases; junction bases not matched to a gene: 6. There are 15 residues in the CDR3. The chain's CDR3 is CASSPAGGTPDTQYF. The CDR3, as DNA: TGTGCCAGCTCACCAGCCGGGGGGACCCCAGATACGCAGTATTTT.

Details on this clone: One end of the junction fails to match germline, which may point to a read error. The chain carries TRBV11-2 and TRBJ1-1; 7 nucleotides match TRBD1. Germline loops: CDR1 SGHAT, CDR2 FQNNGV. This CDR3 is 14 amino acids long. In DNA, the CDR3 is TGTGCCAGCAGGCCAAACAGGGGATCCACTGAAACTTTCTTT. Translation gives CASRPNRGSTETFF.

The table lists this clone with a count of one. This sequence joins TRBV5-4 and TRBJ2-1; no clear D gene. This CDR3 is built from 12 residues. The V and J ends lost 2 bases and 7 bases respectively, with 7 bases between them. Germline V gene sequence: CDR1 SGHNT, CDR2 YYREEE (reference sequence). CDR3 residues: CASSFRENEQFF. The CDR3 DNA sequence: TGTGCCAGCAGCTTTCGAGAAAATGAGCAGTTCTTC.

The chain recombines TRBV4-2 with TRBJ2-3; 7 bases fit TRBD1. After removal of 0 bases from V and 1 base from J, the junction contained 4 bases not matched to a gene. Germline V CDR1 and CDR2: LGHNA, YNFKEQ. This CDR3 has 16 residues. The CDR3 is CASSQEVQGGTDTQYF. CDR3 coding DNA: TGTGCCAGCAGCCAAGAAGTCCAGGGGGGCACAGATACGCAGTATTTT.

The chain uses TRBV5-1 and TRBJ1-1; 7 positions match TRBD1. CDR1 and CDR2 from the germline V gene are SGHRS and YFSETQ. V gave up 3 bases and J gave up 0 bases; unmatched junction bases: 2. The length of the CDR3 is 14 residues. The CDR3 here is CASSSTGVNTEAFF. CDR3 nucleotides: TGCGCCAGCAGCTCAACAGGGGTGAACACTGAAGCTTTCTTT.

The J gene is TRBJ2-3, the V gene TRBV5-1; D may match TRBD1 or TRBD2 (5 bases each). The CDR3 totals 15 residues. The germline V gene has CDR1 SGHRS and CDR2 YFSETQ. The V gene lost 1 base and the J gene lost 2 bases, with 11 bases spanning the gap. The CDR3 nucleotides are TGCGCCAGCAGCTTGTCGGGGCAATACACAGATACGCAGTATTTT. Its translation: CASSLSGQYTDTQYF.

This chain joins TRBV7-9 and TRBJ2-7; TRBD1 aligns across 7 bases. The CDR3 runs to 13 residues. Germline loops: CDR1 SEHNR, CDR2 FQNEAQ (reference sequence). The trim removed 4 bases at V and 6 bases at J, leaving 6 bases unmatched. CDR3 sequence reads: CASSSRTGLEQYF. The CDR3 DNA is TGTGCCAGCAGCTCTAGGACAGGACTCGAGCAGTACTTC.

The chain is built from TRBV29-1 and TRBJ1-4, with D perhaps TRBD1 (5 bases). The V gene's germline CDR1 is SQVTM and CDR2 ANQGSEA. Trimming cost V 2 bases and J 5 bases, with 15 bases left between them. The CDR3 totals 15 residues. CDR3 region: CSVEYWQGGNEKLFF. The CDR3 DNA reads TGCAGCGTTGAATATTGGCAGGGAGGGAATGAAAAACTGTTTTTT. The full variable domain, with the rest looked up from reference TRBV29-1 and TRBJ1-4, is SAVISQKPSRDICQRGTSLTIQCQVDSQVTMMFWYRQQPGQSLTLIATANQGSEATYESGFVIDKFPISRPNLTFSTLTVSNMSPEDSSIYLCSVEYWQGGNEKLFFGSGTQLSVL.

The gene calls are TRBV6-1 and TRBJ1-5, with D unclear. Germline CDR1 MNHNS, CDR2 SASEGT. The length of the CDR3 is 13 residues. Trimming pared 1 base from V and 2 bases from J, leaving 3 bases between. CDR3 amino acids: CASSEVGNQPQHF. The CDR3 nucleotides read TGTGCCAGCAGTGAAGTAGGCAATCAGCCCCAGCATTTT.

The chain uses TRBV7-6 and TRBJ2-7; D uncertain. V lost 1 base and J 7 bases, leaving 20 bases between the germline ends. Germline lookup yields CDR1 SGHVS and CDR2 FNYEAQ. The CDR3 consists of 16 residues. CDR3 in DNA: TGTGCCAGCAGCTTAGAGAATCCCCTTGAGGTTAGGGAGCAGTACTTC. Translation: CASSLENPLEVREQYF.

This chain links TRBV2 with TRBJ1-6; a possible D gene is TRBD1 (5 bases). Trimming stripped 4 bases from V and 7 bases from J, with 14 bases between. CDR1 is SNHLY, CDR2 FYNNEI, per germline. The CDR3 spans 15 residues. This CDR3 reads CASSVGPEGNSPLHF. DNA for the CDR3: TGTGCCAGCAGTGTAGGGCCCGAGGGGAATTCACCCCTCCACTTT.

This chain links TRBV7-9 with TRBJ2-1; weak D call: TRBD1 (6 bases). The CDR3 extends over 12 amino acids. V lost 7 bases to trimming and J lost 10 bases, with 14 bases between them. Germline CDR1 and CDR2: SEHNR and FQNEAQ (reference sequence). The DNA of the CDR3 is TGTGCCAGCACCCGACAGGAAGAGGAGCAGTTCTTC. It encodes CASTRQEEEQFF.